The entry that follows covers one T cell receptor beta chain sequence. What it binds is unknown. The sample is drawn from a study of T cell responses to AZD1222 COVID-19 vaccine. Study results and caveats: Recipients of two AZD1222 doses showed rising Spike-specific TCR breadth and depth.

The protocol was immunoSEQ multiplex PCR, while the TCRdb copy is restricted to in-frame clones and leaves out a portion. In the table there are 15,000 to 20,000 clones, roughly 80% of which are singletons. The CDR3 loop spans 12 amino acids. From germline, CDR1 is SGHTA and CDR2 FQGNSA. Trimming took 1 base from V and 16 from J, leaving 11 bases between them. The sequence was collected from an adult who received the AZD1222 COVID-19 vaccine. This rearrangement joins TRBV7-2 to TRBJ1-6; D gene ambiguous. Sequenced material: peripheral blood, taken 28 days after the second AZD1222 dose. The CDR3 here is CASSLEEGGLHF. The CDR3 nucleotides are TGTGCCAGCAGCTTAGAAGAGGGTGGGCTCCACTTT.